Sequencing of this T cell receptor (beta chain) was carried out in a study of T cells in Graves' hyperthyroidism and ophthalmopathy. Researchers took RNA transcripts and amplified the TCR beta CDR3 regions from them. The primer set for the first-round RT-PCR of the TCR CDR3 was HTBI. TCRdb independently ran MiXCR on the multiplex PCR reads; one entry per CDR3 protein. The sample has over 650,000 distinct CDR3 sequences, roughly 46% seen once. Of note for this clonotype: Its target is not known.

General study findings and limits: Most thyroid clonotypes that were expanded above 0.001 also turned up in blood.

The sequence was collected from an adult man with Graves' disease, either hyperthyroidism or ophthalmopathy (not recorded which). Sequencing input: peripheral blood or thyroid tissue (not recorded which).

CDR3 sequence reads: CASSLQGHGELFF. Written as DNA, the CDR3 is TGTGCCAGCAGCTTGCAGGGGCACGGGGAGCTGTTTTTT. The chain joins TRBV5-5 to TRBJ2-2, with a tentative D call TRBD1 (6 bases). CDR3 length: 13 amino acids. Per germline, CDR1 SGHKS and CDR2 YYEKEE (reference sequence). Trimming shortened V by 1 base and J by 7 bases, and 8 bases separated the two germline ends. Complete variable domain (other parts from reference TRBV5-5 and TRBJ2-2): DAGVTQSPTHLIKTRGQQVTLRCSPISGHKSVSWYQQVLGQGPQFIFQYYEKEERGRGNFPDRFSARQFPNYSSELNVNALLLGDSALYLCASSLQGHGELFFGEGSRLTVL.